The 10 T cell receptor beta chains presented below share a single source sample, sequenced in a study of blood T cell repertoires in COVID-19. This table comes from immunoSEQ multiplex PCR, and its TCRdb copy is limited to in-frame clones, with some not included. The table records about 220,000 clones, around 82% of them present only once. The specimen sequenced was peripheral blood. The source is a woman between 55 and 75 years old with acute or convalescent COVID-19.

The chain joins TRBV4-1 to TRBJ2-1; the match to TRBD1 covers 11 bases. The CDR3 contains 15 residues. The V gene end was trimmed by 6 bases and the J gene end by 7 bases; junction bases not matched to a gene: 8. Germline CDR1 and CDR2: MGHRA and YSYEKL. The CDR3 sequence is CASRPPGQGGNEQFF. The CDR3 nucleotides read TGCGCCAGCAGACCTCCGGGACAGGGGGGGAATGAGCAGTTCTTC.

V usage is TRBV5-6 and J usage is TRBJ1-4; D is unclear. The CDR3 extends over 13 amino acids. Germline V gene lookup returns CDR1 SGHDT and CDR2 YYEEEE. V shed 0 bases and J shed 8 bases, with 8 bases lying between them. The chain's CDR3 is CASSLGKREKLFF. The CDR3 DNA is TGTGCCAGCAGCTTGGGCAAGCGGGAAAAACTGTTTTTT.

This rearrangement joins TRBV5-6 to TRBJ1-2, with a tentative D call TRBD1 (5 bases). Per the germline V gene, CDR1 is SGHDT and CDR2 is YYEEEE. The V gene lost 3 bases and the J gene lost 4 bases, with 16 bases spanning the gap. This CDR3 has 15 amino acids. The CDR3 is CASSSIDGGSYGYTF. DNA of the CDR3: TGTGCCAGCAGCTCCATCGACGGGGGGTCCTATGGCTACACCTTC. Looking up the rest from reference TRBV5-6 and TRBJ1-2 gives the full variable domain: DAGVTQSPTHLIKTRGQQVTLRCSPKSGHDTVSWYQQALGQGPQFIFQYYEEEERQRGNFPDRFSGHQFPNYSSELNVNALLLGDSALYLCASSSIDGGSYGYTFGSGTRLTVV.

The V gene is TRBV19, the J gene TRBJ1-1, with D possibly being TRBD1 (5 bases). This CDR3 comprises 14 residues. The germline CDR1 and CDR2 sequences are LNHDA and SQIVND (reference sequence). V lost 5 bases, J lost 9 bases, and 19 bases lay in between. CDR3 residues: CASSPKLTGTKAFF. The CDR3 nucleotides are TGTGCCAGTAGTCCGAAGCTTACCGGGACTAAAGCTTTCTTT. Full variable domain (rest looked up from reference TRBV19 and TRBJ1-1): DGGITQSPKYLFRKEGQNVTLSCEQNLNHDAMYWYRQDPGQGLRLIYYSQIVNDFQKGDIAEGYSVSREKKESFPLTVTSAQKNPTAFYLCASSPKLTGTKAFFGQGTRLTVV.

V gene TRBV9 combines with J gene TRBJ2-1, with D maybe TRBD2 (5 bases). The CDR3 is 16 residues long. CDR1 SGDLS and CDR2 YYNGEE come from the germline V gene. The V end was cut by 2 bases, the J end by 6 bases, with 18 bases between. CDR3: CASSVFVGSGSNEQFF. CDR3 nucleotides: TGTGCCAGCAGCGTCTTTGTGGGTTCGGGGTCCAATGAGCAGTTCTTC.

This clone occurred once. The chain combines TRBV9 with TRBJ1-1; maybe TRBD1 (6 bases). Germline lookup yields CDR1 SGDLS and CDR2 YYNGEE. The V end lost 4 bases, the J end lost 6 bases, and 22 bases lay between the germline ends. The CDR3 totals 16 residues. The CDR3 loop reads CASSPERGGRRAEAFF. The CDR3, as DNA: TGTGCCAGCAGCCCAGAAAGGGGGGGCCGGAGGGCTGAAGCTTTCTTT. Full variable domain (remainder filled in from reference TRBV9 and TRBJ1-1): DSGVTQTPKHLITATGQRVTLRCSPRSGDLSVYWYQQSLDQGLQFLIQYYNGEERAKGNILERFSAQQFPDLHSELNLSSLELGDSALYFCASSPERGGRRAEAFFGQGTRLTVV.

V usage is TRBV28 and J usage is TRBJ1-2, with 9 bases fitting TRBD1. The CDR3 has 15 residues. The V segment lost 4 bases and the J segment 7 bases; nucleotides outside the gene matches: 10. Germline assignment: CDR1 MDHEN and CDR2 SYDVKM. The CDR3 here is CASSSGGQGRVGYTF. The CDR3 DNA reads TGTGCCAGCAGTTCAGGGGGACAGGGTCGGGTTGGCTACACCTTC.

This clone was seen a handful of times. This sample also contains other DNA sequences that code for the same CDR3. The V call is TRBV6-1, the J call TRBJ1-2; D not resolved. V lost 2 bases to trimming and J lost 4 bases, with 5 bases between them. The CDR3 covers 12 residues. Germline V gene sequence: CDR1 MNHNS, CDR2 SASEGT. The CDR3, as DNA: TGTGCCAGCAGTGAATCAGTCTATGGCTACACCTTC. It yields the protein CASSESVYGYTF.

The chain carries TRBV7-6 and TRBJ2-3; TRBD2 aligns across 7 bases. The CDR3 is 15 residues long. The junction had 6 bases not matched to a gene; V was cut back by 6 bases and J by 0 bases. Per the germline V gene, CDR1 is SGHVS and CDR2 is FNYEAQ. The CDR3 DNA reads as TGTGCCAGCAGTGACTGGCGGGGGAGCACAGATACGCAGTATTTT. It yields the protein CASSDWRGSTDTQYF.

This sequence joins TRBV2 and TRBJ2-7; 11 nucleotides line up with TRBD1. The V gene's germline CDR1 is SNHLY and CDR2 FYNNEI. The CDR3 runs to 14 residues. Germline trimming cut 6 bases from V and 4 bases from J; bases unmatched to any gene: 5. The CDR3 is CASRPGQGVYEQYF. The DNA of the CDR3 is TGTGCCAGCAGGCCGGGACAGGGGGTATACGAGCAGTACTTC.